The clone carrying this T cell receptor beta chain was counted many times. This specimen belongs to a study of spatial heterogeneity in lung cancer. The CDR3 length is 11 residues. V was clipped by 3 bases and J by 10 bases, with 8 bases between them. Germline assignment: CDR1 LNHDA and CDR2 SQIVND (reference sequence). TCRdb fed the 5' RACE reads into MiXCR, producing one record per CDR3 protein. The sample consists of tens of thousands of distinct CDR3 sequences, about 8% of them appearing once. The time point: sample taken at primary tumor resection. Unsorted whole RNA from tumor, nontumor lung or frozen PBMC underwent sequencing.

The receptor comes from a female donor with early-stage non-small cell lung cancer. Sequenced material: PBMCs, taken at surgery. This chain uses TRBV19 with TRBJ2-3; D is unclear. CDR3 protein: CASSIGTPQYF. The DNA of the CDR3 is TGTGCCAGTAGTATCGGAACTCCGCAGTATTTT.